This entry lists 15 T cell receptor beta chains sequenced from one sample in a study of post-analysis software for immune sequencing data (dated by TCRdb to about 2015). The library was obtained by PCR. Sequencing took place on an Illumina HiSeq 2500. To reduce PCR and sequencing biases, unique molecular identifiers were built into the TCR beta cDNA libraries. Using fastp trimming at Q25 and MiXCR clonotype assembly, TCRdb reanalyzed the public sequencing data and kept in-frame beta chains. Rows with a matching CDR3 protein are joined into one entry that keeps the most common DNA and genes. This sample holds 380,000 or so distinct CDR3 sequences; roughly 30% were observed only once. 13% of the sample is held by the ten biggest clonotypes. Summary of the overall study and its limitations: Four or five TRBV segments, including TRBV5-6, TRBV5-1 and TRBV20-1, were significantly more frequent in patients than controls.

Antigens for these TCRs are unknown. Sequenced sample: blood. All receptors come from a girl between 5 and 17 years old with multiple sclerosis.

This clonotype was counted at least ten times. The J gene is TRBJ2-7, the V gene TRBV20-1; 8 nucleotides align to TRBD1. Germline CDR1 and CDR2: DFQATT and SNEGSKA (reference sequence). V lost 4 bases and J lost 7; bases outside the gene matches: 6. The CDR3 consists of 12 residues. The CDR3, as DNA: TGCAGTGCTAAGGGACAGGCCAGGGAGCAGTACTTC. Its translation: CSAKGQAREQYF.

This sequence joins TRBV27 and TRBJ1-5; maybe TRBD1 (5 bases). Germline loops: CDR1 MNHEY, CDR2 SMNVEV (reference sequence). The CDR3 contains 14 residues. The V and J ends lost 6 bases and 4 bases respectively, with 13 bases between them. The CDR3 sequence is CASRPGRANQPQHF. In DNA form, the CDR3 reads TGTGCCAGCAGGCCAGGGCGTGCAAATCAGCCCCAGCATTTT.

V is TRBV5-1 and J is TRBJ2-7, with D possibly TRBD1 on 5 matching bases. The CDR3 totals 14 residues. Germline V gene data show CDR1 as SGHRS and CDR2 as YFSETQ. Trimming took 0 bases from V and 2 from J, leaving 9 bases between them. In DNA, the CDR3 is TGCGCCAGCAGCTTGGGACAGCTTCCCTACGAGCAGTACTTC. Translation: CASSLGQLPYEQYF.

This clonotype was counted at least ten times. The rearrangement links TRBV29-1 to TRBJ2-3, with 7 bases matching TRBD2. This CDR3 comprises 13 residues. The germline CDR1 and CDR2 sequences are SQVTM and ANQGSEA. The CDR3 here is CSHAGTIRNTQYF. CDR3 in DNA: TGCAGTCACGCCGGGACTATCCGAAATACGCAGTATTTT.

This clonotype appeared once. This rearrangement joins TRBV28 to TRBJ2-3; maybe TRBD1 (6 bases). The CDR3 length is 15 residues. Trimming cost V 5 bases and J 2 bases, with 14 bases left between them. From germline, CDR1 is MDHEN and CDR2 SYDVKM. CDR3 sequence reads: CASSTRAGATDTQYF. In DNA form, the CDR3 reads TGTGCCAGCAGTACCCGGGCAGGGGCCACAGATACGCAGTATTTT.

Turning to this clonotype: One end of the junction fails to match germline, which may point to a read error. The J gene is TRBJ1-6, the V gene TRBV27; D ambiguous. Germline V gives CDR1 MNHEY, CDR2 SMNVEV (reference sequence). The CDR3 spans 13 residues. The CDR3 reads CASSLEYNSPFHF. CDR3 DNA: TGTGCCAGCAGCTTAGAATACAATTCACCCTTCCACTTT.

J is TRBJ1-2 and V is TRBV7-2; 7 bases align to TRBD1. The CDR3 totals 14 residues. J lost 2 bases, V lost 6 bases, and 6 bases had no gene match. Germline CDR1 SGHTA, CDR2 FQGNSA. CDR3 amino acids: CASSAGTANYGYTF. The CDR3 DNA reads TGTGCCAGCAGTGCCGGGACAGCGAACTATGGCTACACCTTC.

Only a few counts were recorded for this clonotype. The rearrangement joins TRBV20-1 to TRBJ2-1; weak D call: TRBD2 (5 bases). Germline V gives CDR1 DFQATT, CDR2 SNEGSKA (reference sequence). The CDR3 consists of 14 residues. V was clipped by 5 bases and J by 3 bases, with 14 bases between them. CDR3 DNA: TGCAGTGCTTTCCGGCTAGCCCTCTACAATGAGCAGTTCTTC. It yields the protein CSAFRLALYNEQFF.

This clonotype turned up a few times. The V call is TRBV27, the J call TRBJ2-5; 7 positions agree with TRBD1. V shed 4 bases, J shed 4 bases, and the junction held 9 bases outside the gene matches. Per germline, CDR1 MNHEY and CDR2 SMNVEV (reference sequence). The CDR3 runs 15 residues. The CDR3 bases are TGTGCCAGCAGTTCAGACAGGGTGGTAGGAGAGACCCAGTACTTC. It specifies CASSSDRVVGETQYF.

V gene TRBV29-1 combines with J gene TRBJ2-2; 11 bases match TRBD2. This CDR3 comprises 16 residues. Trimming took 6 bases from V and 5 from J; bases not matched to a gene: 11. Germline V CDR1 and CDR2: SQVTM, ANQGSEA. The CDR3 DNA reads TGCAGCGTCCGATCCTCACTAGCGGGGGTGACCGGGGAGCTGTTTTTT. Its translation is CSVRSSLAGVTGELFF.

The chain employs TRBV7-9 and TRBJ2-3, with TRBD2 as a possible D gene (6 bases). V dropped 6 bases and J dropped 0 bases, with 16 bases sitting between them. Looked up from germline, CDR1 is SEHNR and CDR2 is FQNEAQ (reference sequence). The CDR3 runs to 16 residues. The CDR3 nucleotides are TGTGCCAGCAGGATTGGGGGGTTTGCTAGCACAGATACGCAGTATTTT. This codes for CASRIGGFASTDTQYF.

Only a few counts were recorded for this clonotype. The rearrangement joins TRBV4-1 to TRBJ1-6; 9 bases line up with TRBD1. The CDR3 runs to 20 residues. Germline CDR1 and CDR2: MGHRA and YSYEKL. V shed 4 bases, J shed 7 bases, and the junction held 20 bases outside the gene matches. The CDR3 loop is CASSLYPGTGYVSGNSPLHF. The CDR3 region has the DNA TGCGCCAGCAGCCTTTATCCCGGGACAGGGTATGTTTCTGGGAATTCACCCCTCCACTTT.

In this sample, this clonotype turned up a few times. The chain employs TRBV11-2 and TRBJ1-1; no definite D call. Per the germline V gene, CDR1 is SGHAT and CDR2 is FQNNGV. The ends were cut back, 1 base at V and 7 bases at J, with 4 bases in the middle. This CDR3 contains 11 residues. The CDR3 nucleotides read TGTGCCAGCAGCTTAGTAGGTGAAGCTTTCTTT. Translation gives CASSLVGEAFF.

V usage is TRBV5-1 and J usage is TRBJ2-1; a possible D gene is TRBD2 (6 bases). V lost 3 bases and J lost 8, with 15 bases in between. Germline V CDR1 and CDR2: SGHRS, YFSETQ. The CDR3 is 14 residues long. For the CDR3, the DNA is TGCGCCAGCAGCTGGGATCGGGGGACGGATGAGCAGTTCTTC. Protein: CASSWDRGTDEQFF.

The gene calls are TRBV11-2 and TRBJ2-5; 7 positions match TRBD2. V dropped 3 bases and J dropped 1; count of bases not matched to a gene: 14. This CDR3 has 18 amino acids. Germline V gene data show CDR1 as SGHAT and CDR2 as FQNNGV. The CDR3 spells CASSFQRDYRYLQETQYF. The DNA of the CDR3 is TGTGCCAGCAGCTTCCAGAGGGACTACCGCTACCTCCAAGAGACCCAGTACTTC.